This TCR beta chain came from a study of blood T cell repertoires in COVID-19. Sequencing used immunoSEQ multiplex PCR; TCRdb keeps in-frame clones, though not all of them. The data contain roughly 250,000 clones, 65% to 85% of them singletons. V shed 5 bases and J shed 3 bases, with 7 bases lying between them. CDR1 and CDR2 (germline): LNHDA, SQIVND (reference sequence). The length of the CDR3 is 12 residues. The chain joins TRBV19 to TRBJ1-2; D gene uncertain. The sample taken for sequencing was peripheral blood. This receptor was obtained from a woman aged 40-49 years with active or convalescent COVID-19. For the CDR3, the DNA is TGTGCCAGTAGTGCCCGGGACTATGGCTACACCTTC. Translated, it gives CASSARDYGYTF.